This T cell receptor beta chain was sequenced during a study of beta chain features in type 1 diabetes. All of the isolated RNA was reverse transcribed, so expressed TCRB transcripts were sequenced. The assay was immunoSEQ multiplex PCR, and TCRdb's table has in-frame clones only and misses some. This table has 640,000 or so clones, about 14% appearing once. Study-wide findings and caveats: In all four CD4+ subsets, TCRB CDR3 length was significantly, moderately reduced in type 1 diabetes. In comparison with healthy donors, patients had naive, central memory and Treg TCRB repertoires that appeared more similar.

This CDR3 is built from 16 residues. CDR1 is MDHEN, CDR2 SYDVKM, per germline. The V end was cut by 2 bases, the J end by 0 bases, with 11 bases between. As concerns this clone: Its antigen is not identified.

Sequenced material: naive CD4+ T cells from blood. The sequence was collected from a young man with type 1 diabetes. V gene TRBV28 combines with J gene TRBJ1-5; D remains unclear. CDR3 nucleotide sequence: TGTGCCAGCAGTTTACCCTCGGGGAATAGCAATCAGCCCCAGCATTTT. This sequence encodes CASSLPSGNSNQPQHF.